The 2 T cell receptor beta chains listed next were all sequenced from one sample in a study of shared clonotypes between healthy human individuals (dated by TCRdb to between 2020 and 2021). Library prep was done by the immunoSEQ multiplex PCR assay. TCRdb holds this immuneACCESS table with in-frame rearrangements only. Some clones are missing; in checked studies, unresolved V genes explain under half, and the rest has no known cause. This sample is represented by about 460,000 clones; approximately 77% of them were singletons. About 11% of the sample goes to the ten largest clones. The sample consisted of PBMCs. The receptor set was obtained from a woman in her 40s in good health. Some clones in this sample may be carry-over from other donors' samples.

This clone was counted a single time. The V call is TRBV7-2, the J call TRBJ2-5; weak D call: TRBD2 (7 bases). Trimming pared 2 bases from V and 5 bases from J, leaving 12 bases between. Germline assignment: CDR1 SGHTA and CDR2 FQGNSA. There are 14 residues in the CDR3. The CDR3 region has the DNA TGTGCCAGCAGCTTACCCGGGGGGCGGGAGACCCAGTACTTC. Protein: CASSLPGGRETQYF. Filled out from reference TRBV7-2 and TRBJ2-5, the complete variable domain reads GAGVSQSPSNKVTEKGKDVELRCDPISGHTALYWYRQSLGQGLEFLIYFQGNSAPDKSGLPSDRFSAERTGGSVSTLTIQRTQQEDSAVYLCASSLPGGRETQYFGPGTRLLVL.

This clone occurred a few times. The chain joins TRBV19 to TRBJ2-7; weak D call: TRBD1 (6 bases). Trimming removed 9 bases from V and 2 bases from J, with 23 bases in between. CDR3 length: 16 amino acids. CDR1 is LNHDA, CDR2 SQIVND, per germline (reference sequence). Written as DNA, the CDR3 is TGTGCCAGCGCCCCTATTGGGCAGGGGAAGCCCTACGAGCAGTACTTC. As protein: CASAPIGQGKPYEQYF.